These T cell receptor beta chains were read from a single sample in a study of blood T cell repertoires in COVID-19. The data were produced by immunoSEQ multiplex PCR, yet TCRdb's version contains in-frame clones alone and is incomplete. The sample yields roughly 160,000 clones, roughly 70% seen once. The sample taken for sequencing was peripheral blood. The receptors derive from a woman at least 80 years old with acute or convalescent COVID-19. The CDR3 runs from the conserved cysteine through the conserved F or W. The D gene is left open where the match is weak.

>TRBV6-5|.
CASSPLQGVRTEAFF
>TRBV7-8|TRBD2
CASSSGLGLAGAGEQFF
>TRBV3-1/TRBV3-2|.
CASSSGLQETQYF
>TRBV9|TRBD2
CASSVGASGGNEQFF
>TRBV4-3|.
CASSQDTTGPYGYTF
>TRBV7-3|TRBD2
CASSPHSGSRADTQYF
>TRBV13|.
CASSLETGLYGNEQFF
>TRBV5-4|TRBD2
CASSGGLAGDSSNTGELFF
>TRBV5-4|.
CASSLQVGQETQYF
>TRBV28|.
CASTQVMNTEAFF
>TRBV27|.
CASSLSARSYAVTDTQYF
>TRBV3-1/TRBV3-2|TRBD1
CASSSPAGEGGRSYGYTF
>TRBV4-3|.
CASSQEGASYLEAFF
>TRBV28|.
CASNLPDGDEKLFF
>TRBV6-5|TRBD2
CATARLAANRYF
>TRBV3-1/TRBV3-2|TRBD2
CASSSGLAFSYEQYF
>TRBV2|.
CASSEARQGPTYGYTF
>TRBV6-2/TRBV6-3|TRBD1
CASSYGTGGGRTGELFF
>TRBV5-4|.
CASSSQGYNSPLHF
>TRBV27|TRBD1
CASSSQGARGTEAFF
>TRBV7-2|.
CASSQQVQETQYF
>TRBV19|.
CASSTTGMPTDTQYF
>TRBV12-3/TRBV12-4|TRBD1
CASSRQGNYGYTF
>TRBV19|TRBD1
CASSITGTENQPQHF
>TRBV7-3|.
CASSSRDFTEAFF
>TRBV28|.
CASSLLYRVGYSNQPQHF
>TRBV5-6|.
CASSFGLDTYEQYF
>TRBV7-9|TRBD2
CASSFGLAMETQYF
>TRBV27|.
CASSSYGGELFF
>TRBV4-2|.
CASSQEGTGAFAGELFF
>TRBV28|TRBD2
CASNFGTSGARQYF
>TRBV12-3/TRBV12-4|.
CASRRGTQDTQYF
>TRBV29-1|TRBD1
CSVEDQLDRTFF
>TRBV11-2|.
CASSLSLNQPQHF
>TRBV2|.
CASAEGIEQFF
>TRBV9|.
CASSVGQGNKAFF
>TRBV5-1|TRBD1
CASSPARDRVGEQYF
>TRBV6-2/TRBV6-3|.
CASSRDWGSNEQYF
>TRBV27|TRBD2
CATGTSGRVKDTQYF
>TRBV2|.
CASSRNLAGNEQFF
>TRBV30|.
CAWSANQETQYF
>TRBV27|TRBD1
CASTSGQGPFEQYF
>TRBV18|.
CASSLGQGGQPQHF
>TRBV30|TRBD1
CAWDPGQGNEKLFF
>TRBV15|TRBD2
CATSKGLAGPAQETQYF
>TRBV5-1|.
CASSLQGDNTGELFF
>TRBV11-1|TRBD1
CASSLVQGVAYF
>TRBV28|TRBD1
CASSPQGVNTIYF
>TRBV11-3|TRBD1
CASSSTGGEQFF
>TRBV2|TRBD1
CASSEVAGGPYEQYF
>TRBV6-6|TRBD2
CASSYLAGGAYNEQFF
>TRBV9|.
CASSVGSVEETQYF
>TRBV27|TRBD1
CASTPQGAGYGYTF
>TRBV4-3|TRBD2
CASSQELAGGSYEQYF
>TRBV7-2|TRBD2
CASSLGWGGSERETQYF
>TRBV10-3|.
CASSPGHGTEKLFF